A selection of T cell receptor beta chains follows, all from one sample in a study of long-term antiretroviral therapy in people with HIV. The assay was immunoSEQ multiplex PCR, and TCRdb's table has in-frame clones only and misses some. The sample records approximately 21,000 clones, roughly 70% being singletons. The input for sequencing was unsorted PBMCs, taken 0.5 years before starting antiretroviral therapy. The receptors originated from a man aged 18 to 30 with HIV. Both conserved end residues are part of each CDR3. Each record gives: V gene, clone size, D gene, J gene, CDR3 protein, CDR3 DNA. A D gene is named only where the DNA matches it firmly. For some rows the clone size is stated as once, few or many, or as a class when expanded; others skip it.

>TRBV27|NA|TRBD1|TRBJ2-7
CASSKLLRQGGDEQYF
TGTGCCAGCAGCAAATTACTCAGACAGGGTGGCGACGAGCAGTACTTC
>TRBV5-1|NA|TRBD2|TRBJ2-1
CASSPGTTRYNEQFF
TGCGCCAGCAGCCCCGGGACTACGAGGTACAATGAGCAGTTCTTC
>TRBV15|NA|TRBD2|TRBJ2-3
CATSRDGPSGSTDTQYF
TGTGCCACCAGCAGAGATGGCCCTAGCGGGAGCACAGATACGCAGTATTTT
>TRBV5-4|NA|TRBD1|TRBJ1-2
CASSFNRGSNYGYTF
TGTGCCAGCAGCTTCAACAGGGGGTCCAACTATGGCTACACCTTC
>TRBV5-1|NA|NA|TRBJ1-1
CASAGGTNTEAFF
TGCGCCAGCGCGGGGGGGACGAACACTGAAGCTTTCTTT
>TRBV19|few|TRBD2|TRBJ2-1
CASSSGGPYNEQFF
TGTGCCAGTTCTAGCGGGGGGCCCTACAATGAGCAGTTCTTC
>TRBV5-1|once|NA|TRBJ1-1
CASSLANRKAGTEAFF
TGCGCCAGCAGCTTGGCGAACAGGAAGGCCGGGACTGAAGCTTTCTTT
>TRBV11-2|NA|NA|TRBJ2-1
CASSLGGYNEQFF
TGTGCCAGCAGCTTAGGTGGTTACAATGAGCAGTTCTTC
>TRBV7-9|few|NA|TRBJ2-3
CASSQWRGDTQYF
TGTGCCAGCAGCCAATGGAGGGGAGATACGCAGTATTTT
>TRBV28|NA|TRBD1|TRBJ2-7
CASSSSRDREDEQYF
TGTGCCAGCAGTTCATCCCGGGACAGGGAGGACGAGCAGTACTTC
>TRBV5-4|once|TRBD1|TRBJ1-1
CASTGGTGGTNTEAFF
TGTGCCAGCACGGGGGGGACAGGGGGTACGAACACTGAAGCTTTCTTT
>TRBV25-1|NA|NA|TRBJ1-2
CASNGGRDYGYTF
TGTGCCAGCAATGGGGGGCGCGACTATGGCTACACCTTC
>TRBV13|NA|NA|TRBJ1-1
CASSSGPKNTEAFF
TGTGCCAGCAGCTCCGGACCGAAGAACACTGAAGCTTTCTTT
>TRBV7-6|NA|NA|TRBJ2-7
CASSPHKVADVSYEQYF
TGTGCCAGCAGCCCACACAAAGTAGCGGACGTCTCCTACGAGCAGTACTTC
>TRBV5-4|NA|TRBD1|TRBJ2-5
CASNLRGTQETQYF
TGTGCCAGCAACCTCAGGGGGACCCAAGAGACCCAGTACTTC
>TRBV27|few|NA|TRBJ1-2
CASGHGLGNYGYTF
TGTGCCAGCGGGCACGGATTGGGAAACTATGGCTACACCTTC
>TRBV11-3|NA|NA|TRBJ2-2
CASSVVNTGELFF
TGTGCCAGCAGTGTCGTGAACACCGGGGAGCTGTTTTTT
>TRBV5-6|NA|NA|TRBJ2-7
CASSLSSNEQYF
TGTGCCAGCAGCTTGTCGTCAAACGAGCAGTACTTC
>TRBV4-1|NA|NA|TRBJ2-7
CASSQDQGTYEQYF
TGCGCCAGCAGCCAAGATCAGGGTACGTACGAGCAGTACTTC
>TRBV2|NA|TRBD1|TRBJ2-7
CARSGTGAPDYEQYF
TGTGCCAGGTCCGGGACAGGAGCACCGGACTACGAGCAGTACTTC
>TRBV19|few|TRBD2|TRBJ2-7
CASSMGRAFYEQYF
TGTGCCAGTAGTATGGGGAGGGCCTTCTACGAGCAGTACTTC
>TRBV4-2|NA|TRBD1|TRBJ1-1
CASSQPGQGVAGNTEAFF
TGTGCCAGCAGCCAACCCGGACAGGGGGTAGCAGGGAACACTGAAGCTTTCTTT
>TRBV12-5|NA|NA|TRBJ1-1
CASAKGYVNTEAFF
TGTGCTAGTGCCAAGGGGTATGTGAACACTGAAGCTTTCTTT